The 18 T cell receptor beta chains below all came from one sample that was sequenced in a study of spatial heterogeneity in lung cancer. Whole-study findings and limits: Tracking of tumor mutation counts was seen in expanded intratumoral alpha and beta TCR counts.

Indicated time point: sample taken at primary tumor resection. In TCRdb, the 5' RACE reads were re-called with MiXCR into one record per CDR3 protein. Of around 9,300 distinct CDR3 sequences in the sample, roughly 6.3% were seen once. Their specific antigens are unknown. This material consisted of lung tumor tissue, taken at surgery. The source of these receptors is a male donor with early-stage non-small cell lung cancer.

The table lists this clonotype with a few counts. J is TRBJ2-7 and V is TRBV5-6; D may be TRBD2 (5 bases). V lost 2 bases, J lost 3 bases, and 15 bases lay in between. The CDR3 consists of 15 residues. CDR1 and CDR2 from the germline V gene are SGHDT and YYEEEE. CDR3: CASSFRGLSHYEQYF. The CDR3 DNA reads as TGTGCCAGCAGCTTTCGTGGACTTTCCCACTACGAGCAGTACTTC.

V usage is TRBV6-4 and J usage is TRBJ1-6, with D uncertain. Trimming pared 7 bases from V and 7 bases from J, leaving 14 bases between. The CDR3 runs 14 residues. Germline V CDR1 and CDR2: MRHNA, SNTAGT. CDR3 amino acids: CASTASPGNSPLHF. Here the CDR3 DNA reads TGTGCCAGCACTGCCTCGCCCGGAAATTCACCCCTCCACTTT.

By sample share, this clonotype is hyperexpanded. The chain couples TRBV6-5 to TRBJ1-1, with unresolved D. Germline V lookup: CDR1 MNHEY, CDR2 SVGAGI. This CDR3 comprises 12 residues. V was cut by 5 bases and J by 1 base, with 5 bases left in between. CDR3 protein: CASSDWNTEAFF. CDR3 in DNA: TGTGCCAGCAGTGATTGGAACACTGAAGCTTTCTTT.

For this clonotype: A single base separates this from a much larger clone, so it may be a read error. As DNA, the CDR3 is TGCGCCAGCAGCTTAGGACAGGGGAACGAGCCCCAGAATTTT. Translation gives CASSLGQGNEPQNF. The chain has TRBV5-1 and TRBJ1-5; 9 nucleotides agree with TRBD1. Per the germline V gene, CDR1 is SGHRS and CDR2 is YFSETQ. The CDR3 length is 14 residues.

This clonotype was observed many times. The chain carries TRBV29-1 and TRBJ2-7; maybe TRBD2 (5 bases). The CDR3 runs to 13 residues. Germline CDR1 and CDR2: SQVTM and ANQGSEA. The V end was cut by 4 bases, the J end by 9 bases, with 19 bases between. DNA for the CDR3: TGCAGCGTTGCGAATTCAGGAGGAGAACGGCAGTACTTC. Protein sequence: CSVANSGGERQYF.

Ten or more counts support this clonotype. V usage is TRBV4-1 and J usage is TRBJ1-1; the D is unclear. The CDR3 runs to 14 residues. CDR1 MGHRA and CDR2 YSYEKL come from the germline V gene. V lost 0 bases and J 0 bases, leaving 5 bases between the germline ends. The CDR3 DNA is TGCGCCAGCAGCCAAGAGCGGATGAACACTGAAGCTTTCTTT. This encodes CASSQERMNTEAFF.

Remarks on this clonotype: Possible read error: a much larger clone is one base away. The gene calls are TRBV12-3 or TRBV12-4 and TRBJ2-7; D is uncertain. This CDR3 region has 13 residues. CDR3 amino acids: CDSSLSIKYEQYF. The CDR3 DNA is TGTGACAGCAGCCTCAGTATTAAATACGAGCAGTACTTC.

This clonotype occurred a few times. This chain links TRBV30 with TRBJ1-4; TRBD1 matches at 7 bases. The CDR3 runs to 14 residues. In germline, CDR1 is GTSNPN, CDR2 SVGIG (reference sequence). Trimming at V came to 3 bases and at J to 5 bases, leaving 6 bases not matched to a gene. CDR3 DNA: TGTGCCTGGAGCCGGACAGGTTTAAATGAAAAACTGTTTTTT. Translating gives CAWSRTGLNEKLFF.

This clonotype has ten or more counts. The chain has TRBV7-3 and TRBJ2-2; D unclear. The CDR3 totals 15 residues. With 5 bases removed from V and 4 bases from J, the gap between germline ends came to 14 bases. Per the germline V gene, CDR1 is SGHTA and CDR2 is FQGTGA. CDR3: CASSAPGVGTGELFF. DNA for the CDR3: TGTGCCAGCAGCGCCCCGGGTGTCGGCACCGGGGAGCTGTTTTTT.

By proportion, this clonotype is medium-sized (0.01 to 0.1%). J is TRBJ1-4 and V is TRBV19; D remains ambiguous. V lost 3 bases and J lost 10, with 15 bases in between. Germline CDR1 and CDR2: LNHDA and SQIVND (reference sequence). CDR3 length equals 14 residues. The CDR3 bases are TGTGCCAGTAGTATTGCAGAGCCCTTTGGAAAACTGTTTTTT. This sequence encodes CASSIAEPFGKLFF.

This chain uses TRBV4-2 with TRBJ1-2; 7 nucleotides align to TRBD1. CDR1 LGHNA and CDR2 YNFKEQ come from the germline V gene. This CDR3 comprises 16 residues. Losses at the gene ends were 0 bases for V and 2 bases for J; bases not matched to a gene: 6. The CDR3 region has the DNA TGTGCCAGCAGCCAAGAGATCACAGGGGTGAACTATGGCTACACCTTC. The encoded protein is CASSQEITGVNYGYTF.

This clonotype was found many times. The rearrangement links TRBV20-1 to TRBJ1-5; a weak D match, TRBD1 (5 bases). Germline CDR1 and CDR2: DFQATT and SNEGSKA (reference sequence). This CDR3 has 17 amino acids. The V end lost 3 bases, the J end lost 0 bases, and 18 bases lay between the germline ends. The CDR3: CSARRSRDGYSNQPQHF. DNA of the CDR3: TGCAGTGCTAGGAGATCCCGGGACGGGTATAGCAATCAGCCCCAGCATTTT.

By frequency in the sample, this clonotype is medium-sized (0.01 to 0.1%). The genes are TRBV2 and TRBJ1-6; D call uncertain. V was pared by 3 bases and J by 0 bases, with 12 bases between. CDR3 length equals 17 residues. CDR1 is SNHLY and CDR2 is FYNNEI in the germline V gene. CDR3 DNA sequence: TGTGCCAGCAGTGAGCTTCCCGTAAGCTCCTATAATTCACCCCTCCACTTT. It is translated as CASSELPVSSYNSPLHF.

This clonotype was picked up many times. This chain links TRBV6-6 with TRBJ1-5; a possible D gene is TRBD1 (5 bases). Trimming cost V 4 bases and J 1 base, with 11 bases left between them. Per the germline V gene, CDR1 is MNHNY and CDR2 is SVGAGI (reference sequence). The CDR3 is 15 residues long. CDR3 loop: CASSSPGSSNQPQHF. The CDR3 nucleotides are TGTGCCAGCAGTTCCCCAGGGTCAAGCAATCAGCCCCAGCATTTT.

This clonotype has ten or more counts. The gene calls are TRBV7-3 and TRBJ2-2; D is unresolved. The CDR3 contains 13 residues. Germline V gene sequence: CDR1 SGHTA, CDR2 FQGTGA. Trimming pared 2 bases from V and 4 bases from J, leaving 5 bases between. CDR3: CASSLSATGELFF. CDR3 DNA: TGTGCCAGCAGCTTATCGGCCACCGGGGAGCTGTTTTTT.

This clonotype has a count of ten or more. The rearrangement uses TRBV27 and TRBJ1-6; TRBD1 agrees at 8 bases. This CDR3 spans 15 amino acids. Germline loops: CDR1 MNHEY, CDR2 SMNVEV (reference sequence). Trimming cost V 1 base and J 9 bases; bases outside gene matches: 5. This chain's CDR3 is CASSLWTGLASPLHF. Here the CDR3 DNA reads TGTGCCAGCAGTTTATGGACAGGGTTGGCTTCACCCCTCCACTTT.

In this sample, this clonotype turned up many times. This chain connects TRBV12-3 or TRBV12-4 to TRBJ2-3, with D perhaps matching TRBD1 or TRBD2 (5 bases each). Trimming removed 4 bases at V and 6 bases at J, with 14 bases between. The CDR3 covers 14 residues. CDR3 nucleotide sequence: TGTGCCAGCAGTTCCTACTCTGAGGGGGATACGCAGTATTTT. As protein: CASSSYSEGDTQYF.

This clonotype was counted only a few times. This chain joins TRBV7-8 and TRBJ2-1, with D perhaps matching TRBD2 (6 bases). V shed 7 bases and J shed 9 bases, with 28 bases lying between them. The CDR3 runs 17 residues. Germline values: CDR1 SGHVS, CDR2 FQNEAQ. DNA for the CDR3: TGTGCCAGCACCCCGGGTGTTTGGAGGGCTTCGAGAGGTGAGCAGTTCTTC. It is translated as CASTPGVWRASRGEQFF.